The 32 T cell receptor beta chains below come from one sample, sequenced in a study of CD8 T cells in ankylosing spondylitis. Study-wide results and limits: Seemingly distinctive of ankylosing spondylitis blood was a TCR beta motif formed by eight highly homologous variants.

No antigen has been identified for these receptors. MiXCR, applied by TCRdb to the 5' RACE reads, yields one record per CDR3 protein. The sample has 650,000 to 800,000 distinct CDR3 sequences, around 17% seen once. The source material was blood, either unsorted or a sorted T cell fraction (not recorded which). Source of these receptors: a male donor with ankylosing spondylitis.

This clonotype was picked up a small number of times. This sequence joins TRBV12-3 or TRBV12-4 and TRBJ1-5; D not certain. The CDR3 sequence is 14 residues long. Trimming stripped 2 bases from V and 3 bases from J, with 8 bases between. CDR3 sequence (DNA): TGTGCCAGCAGTTTACAGACCCTCAATCAGCCCCAGCATTTT. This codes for CASSLQTLNQPQHF.

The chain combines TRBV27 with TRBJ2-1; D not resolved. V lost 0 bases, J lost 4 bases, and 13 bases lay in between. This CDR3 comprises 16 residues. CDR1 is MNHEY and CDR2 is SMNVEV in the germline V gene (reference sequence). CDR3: CASSLSPADGYNEQFF. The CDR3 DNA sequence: TGTGCCAGCAGTTTATCGCCCGCGGACGGTTACAATGAGCAGTTCTTC.

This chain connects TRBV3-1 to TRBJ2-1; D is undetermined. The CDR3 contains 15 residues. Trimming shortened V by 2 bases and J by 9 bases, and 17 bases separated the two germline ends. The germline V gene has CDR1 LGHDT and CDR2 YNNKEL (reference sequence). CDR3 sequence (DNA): TGTGCCAGCAGCCAATTGCCAGGTTACGATACTGAGCAGTTCTTC. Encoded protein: CASSQLPGYDTEQFF.

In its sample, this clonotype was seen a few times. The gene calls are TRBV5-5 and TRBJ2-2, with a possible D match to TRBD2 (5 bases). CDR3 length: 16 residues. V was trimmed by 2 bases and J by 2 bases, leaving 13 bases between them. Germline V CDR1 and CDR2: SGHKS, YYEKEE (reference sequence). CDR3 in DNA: TGTGCCAGCAGCTTAAATCCAGCGGTTAACACCGGGGAGCTGTTTTTT. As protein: CASSLNPAVNTGELFF.

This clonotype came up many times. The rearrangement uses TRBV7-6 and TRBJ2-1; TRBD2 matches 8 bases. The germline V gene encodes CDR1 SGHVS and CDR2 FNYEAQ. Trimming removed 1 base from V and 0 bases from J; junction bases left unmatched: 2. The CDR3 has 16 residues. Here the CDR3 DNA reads TGTGCCAGCAGCTTAGGCGGGAGGTCCTCCTACAATGAGCAGTTCTTC. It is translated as CASSLGGRSSYNEQFF.

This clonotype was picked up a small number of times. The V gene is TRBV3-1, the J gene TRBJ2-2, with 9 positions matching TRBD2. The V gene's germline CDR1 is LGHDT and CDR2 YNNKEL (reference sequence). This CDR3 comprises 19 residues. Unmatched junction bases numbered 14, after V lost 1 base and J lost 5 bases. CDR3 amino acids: CASSQARGRLAETTGELFF. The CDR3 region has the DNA TGTGCCAGCAGCCAAGCAAGGGGCCGACTAGCGGAGACTACCGGGGAGCTGTTTTTT. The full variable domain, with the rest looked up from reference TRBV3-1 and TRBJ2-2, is DTAVSQTPKYLVTQMGNDKSIKCEQNLGHDTMYWYKQDSKKFLKIMFSYNNKELIINETVPNRFSPKSPDKAHLNLHINSLELGDSAVYFCASSQARGRLAETTGELFFGEGSRLTVL.

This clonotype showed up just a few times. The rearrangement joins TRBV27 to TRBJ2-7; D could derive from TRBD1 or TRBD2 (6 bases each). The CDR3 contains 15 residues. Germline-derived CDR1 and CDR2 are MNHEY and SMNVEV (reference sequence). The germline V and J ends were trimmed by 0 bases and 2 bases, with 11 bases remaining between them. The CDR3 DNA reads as TGTGCCAGCAGTTTATCGAGGGGGGCAACCTACGAGCAGTACTTC. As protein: CASSLSRGATYEQYF.

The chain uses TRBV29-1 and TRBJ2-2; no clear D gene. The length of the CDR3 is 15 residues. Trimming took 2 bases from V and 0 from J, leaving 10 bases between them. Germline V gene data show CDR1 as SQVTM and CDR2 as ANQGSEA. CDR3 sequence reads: CSVEMGQANTGELFF. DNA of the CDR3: TGCAGCGTTGAAATGGGCCAGGCGAACACCGGGGAGCTGTTTTTT.

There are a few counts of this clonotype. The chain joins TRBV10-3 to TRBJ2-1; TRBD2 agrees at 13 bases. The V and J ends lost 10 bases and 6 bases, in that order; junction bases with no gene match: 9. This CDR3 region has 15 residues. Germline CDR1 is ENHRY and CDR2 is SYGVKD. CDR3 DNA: TGTGCCACCGAAGCCGGGACTAGCGGGGCCAATGAGCAGTTCTTC. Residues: CATEAGTSGANEQFF.

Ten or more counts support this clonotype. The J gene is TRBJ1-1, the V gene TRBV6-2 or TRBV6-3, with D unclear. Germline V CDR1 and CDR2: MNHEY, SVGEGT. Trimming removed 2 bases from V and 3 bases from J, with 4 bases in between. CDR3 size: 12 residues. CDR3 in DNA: TGTGCCAGCAGTTACGGTGACACTGAAGCTTTCTTT. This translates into CASSYGDTEAFF.

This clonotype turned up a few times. The CDR3 coding sequence is TGCAGTGCAACAGGGGCGGTGACTCTCCCTGAAGCTTTCTTT. Amino acid sequence: CSATGAVTLPEAFF. The chain carries TRBV20-1 and TRBJ1-1; the match to TRBD1 covers 7 bases. The germline V gene encodes CDR1 DFQATT and CDR2 SNEGSKA (reference sequence). The CDR3 contains 14 residues. V was clipped by 6 bases and J by 6 bases; unmatched bases: 13.

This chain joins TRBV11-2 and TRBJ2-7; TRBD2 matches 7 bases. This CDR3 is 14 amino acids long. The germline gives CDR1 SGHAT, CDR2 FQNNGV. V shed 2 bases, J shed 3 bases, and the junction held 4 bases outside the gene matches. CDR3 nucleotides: TGTGCCAGCAGCTTACGCGCGGGAGTCTACGAGCAGTACTTC. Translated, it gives CASSLRAGVYEQYF.

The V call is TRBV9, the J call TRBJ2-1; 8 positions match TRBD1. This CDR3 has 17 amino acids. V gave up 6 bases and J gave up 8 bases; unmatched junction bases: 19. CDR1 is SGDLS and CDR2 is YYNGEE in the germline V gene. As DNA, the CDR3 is TGTGCCAGCATCCATAAACGCCGGGACAGGCAATTAGATGAGCAGTTCTTC. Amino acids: CASIHKRRDRQLDEQFF.

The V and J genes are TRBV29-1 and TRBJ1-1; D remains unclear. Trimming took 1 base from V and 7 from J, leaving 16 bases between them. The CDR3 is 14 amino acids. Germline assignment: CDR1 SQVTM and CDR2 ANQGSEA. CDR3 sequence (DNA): TGCAGCGTTGAAGGGATGTTCGGGCCAGGTGAAGCTTTCTTT. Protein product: CSVEGMFGPGEAFF.

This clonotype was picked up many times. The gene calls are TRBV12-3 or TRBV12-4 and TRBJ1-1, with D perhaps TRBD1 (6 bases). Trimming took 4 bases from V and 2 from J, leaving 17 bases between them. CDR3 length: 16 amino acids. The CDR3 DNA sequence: TGTGCCAGCAGTTCCAAGACTGGGACACCAAACACTGAAGCTTTCTTT. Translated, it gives CASSSKTGTPNTEAFF.

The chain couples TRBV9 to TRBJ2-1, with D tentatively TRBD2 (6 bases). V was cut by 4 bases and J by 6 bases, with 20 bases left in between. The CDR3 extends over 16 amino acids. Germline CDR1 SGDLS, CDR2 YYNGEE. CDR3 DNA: TGTGCCAGCAGCTTCAACCGGGACTGGGGAACCAATGAGCAGTTCTTC. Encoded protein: CASSFNRDWGTNEQFF. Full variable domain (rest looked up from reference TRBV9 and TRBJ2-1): DSGVTQTPKHLITATGQRVTLRCSPRSGDLSVYWYQQSLDQGLQFLIQYYNGEERAKGNILERFSAQQFPDLHSELNLSSLELGDSALYFCASSFNRDWGTNEQFFGPGTRLTVL.

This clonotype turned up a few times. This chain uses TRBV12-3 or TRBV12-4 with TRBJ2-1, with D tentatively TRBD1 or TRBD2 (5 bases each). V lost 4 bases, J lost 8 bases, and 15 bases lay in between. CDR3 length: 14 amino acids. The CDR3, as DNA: TGTGCCAGCAGTTGGGGGACCCCCGGGGATGAGCAGTTCTTC. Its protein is CASSWGTPGDEQFF.

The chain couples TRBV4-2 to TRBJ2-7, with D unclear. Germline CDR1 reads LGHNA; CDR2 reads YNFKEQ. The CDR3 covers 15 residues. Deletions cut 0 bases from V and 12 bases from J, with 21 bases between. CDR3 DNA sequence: TGTGCCAGCAGCCAAGATCCCCTGTGTGGGCAATCGTGGTACTTC. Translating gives CASSQDPLCGQSWYF.

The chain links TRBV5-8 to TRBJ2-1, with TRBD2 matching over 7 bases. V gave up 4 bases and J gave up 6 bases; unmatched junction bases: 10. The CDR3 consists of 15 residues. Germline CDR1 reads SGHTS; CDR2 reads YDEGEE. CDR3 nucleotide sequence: TGTGCCAGCAGCCGGGGTAGCGGGTCGGGCAATGAGCAGTTCTTC. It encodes CASSRGSGSGNEQFF.

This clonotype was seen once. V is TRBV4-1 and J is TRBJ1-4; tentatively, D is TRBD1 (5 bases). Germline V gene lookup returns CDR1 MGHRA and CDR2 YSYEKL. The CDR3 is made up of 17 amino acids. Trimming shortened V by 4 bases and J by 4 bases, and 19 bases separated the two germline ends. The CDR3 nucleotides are TGCGCCAGCAGCCTAACCCACCGGGCGGGGCTTAATGAAAAACTGTTTTTT. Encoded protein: CASSLTHRAGLNEKLFF.

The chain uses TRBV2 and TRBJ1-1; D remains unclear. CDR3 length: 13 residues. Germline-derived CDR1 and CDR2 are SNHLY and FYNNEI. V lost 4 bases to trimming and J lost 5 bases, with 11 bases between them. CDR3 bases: TGTGCCAGCAGTGGTGAGGGCAGGACTGAAGCTTTCTTT. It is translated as CASSGEGRTEAFF.

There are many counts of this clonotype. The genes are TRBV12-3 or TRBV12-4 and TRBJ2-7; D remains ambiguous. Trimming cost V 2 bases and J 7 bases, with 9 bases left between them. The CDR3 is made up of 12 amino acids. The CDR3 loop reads CASSLRLGEQYF. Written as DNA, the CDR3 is TGTGCCAGCAGTTTACGGTTAGGAGAGCAGTACTTC.

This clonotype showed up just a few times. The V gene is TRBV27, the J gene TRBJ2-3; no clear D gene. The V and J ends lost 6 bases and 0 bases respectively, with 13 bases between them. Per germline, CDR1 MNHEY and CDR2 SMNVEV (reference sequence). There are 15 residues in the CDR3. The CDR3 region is CASSWWLGSTDTQYF. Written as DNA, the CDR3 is TGTGCCAGCAGCTGGTGGCTGGGAAGCACAGATACGCAGTATTTT.

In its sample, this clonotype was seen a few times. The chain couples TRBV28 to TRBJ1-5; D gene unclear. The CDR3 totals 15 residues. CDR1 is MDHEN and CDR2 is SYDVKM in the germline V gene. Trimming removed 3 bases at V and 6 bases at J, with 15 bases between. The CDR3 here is CASSFYRSSGQPQHF. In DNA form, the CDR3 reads TGTGCCAGCAGTTTCTATCGCTCCTCGGGTCAGCCCCAGCATTTT.

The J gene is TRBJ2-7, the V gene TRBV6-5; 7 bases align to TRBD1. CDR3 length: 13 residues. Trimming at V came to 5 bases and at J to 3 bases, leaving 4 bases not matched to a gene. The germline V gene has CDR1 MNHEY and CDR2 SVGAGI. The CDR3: CASSHGTDYEQYF. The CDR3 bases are TGTGCCAGCAGTCACGGGACAGACTACGAGCAGTACTTC.

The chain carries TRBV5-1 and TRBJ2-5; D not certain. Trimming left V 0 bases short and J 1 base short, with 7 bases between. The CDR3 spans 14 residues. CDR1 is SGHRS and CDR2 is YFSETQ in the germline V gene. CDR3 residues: CASSLGAGQETQYF. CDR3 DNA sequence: TGCGCCAGCAGCTTGGGGGCAGGCCAAGAGACCCAGTACTTC.

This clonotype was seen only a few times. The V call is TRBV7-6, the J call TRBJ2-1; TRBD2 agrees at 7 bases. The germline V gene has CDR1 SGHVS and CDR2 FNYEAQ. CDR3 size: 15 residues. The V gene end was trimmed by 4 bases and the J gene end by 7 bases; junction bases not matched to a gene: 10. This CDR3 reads CASSSPWTRANEQFF. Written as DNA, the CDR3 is TGTGCCAGCAGCTCCCCCTGGACTAGAGCGAATGAGCAGTTCTTC.

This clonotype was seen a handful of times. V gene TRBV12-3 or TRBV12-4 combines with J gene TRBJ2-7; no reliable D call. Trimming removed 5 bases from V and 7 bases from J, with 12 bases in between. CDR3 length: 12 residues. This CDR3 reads CASSPGRREQYF. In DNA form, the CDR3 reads TGTGCCAGCAGTCCCGGACGTAGGGAGCAGTACTTC.

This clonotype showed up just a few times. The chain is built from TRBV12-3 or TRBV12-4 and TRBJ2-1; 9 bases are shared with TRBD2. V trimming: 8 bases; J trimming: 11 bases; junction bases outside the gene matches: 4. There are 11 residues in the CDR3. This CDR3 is CASRAGGKQFF. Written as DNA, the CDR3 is TGTGCCAGCCGGGCGGGGGGGAAGCAGTTCTTC.

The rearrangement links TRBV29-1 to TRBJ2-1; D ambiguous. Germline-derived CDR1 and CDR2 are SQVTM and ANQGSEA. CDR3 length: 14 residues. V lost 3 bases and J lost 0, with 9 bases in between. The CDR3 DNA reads TGCAGCGTTGAGGGTTGGAGCTCCTACAATGAGCAGTTCTTC. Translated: CSVEGWSSYNEQFF.

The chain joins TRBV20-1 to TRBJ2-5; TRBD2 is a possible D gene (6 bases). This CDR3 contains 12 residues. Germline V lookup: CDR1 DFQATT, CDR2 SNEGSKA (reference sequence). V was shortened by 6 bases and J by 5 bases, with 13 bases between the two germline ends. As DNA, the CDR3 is TGCAGTGCACCCACTAGCCGGGAGACCCAGTACTTC. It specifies CSAPTSRETQYF.

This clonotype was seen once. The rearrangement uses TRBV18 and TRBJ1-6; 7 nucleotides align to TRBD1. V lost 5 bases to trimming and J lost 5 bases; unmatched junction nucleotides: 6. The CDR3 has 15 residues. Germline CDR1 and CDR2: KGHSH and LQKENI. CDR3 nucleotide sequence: TGTGCCAGCTCAGCGGGACAGCGAAATAATTCACCCCTCCACTTT. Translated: CASSAGQRNNSPLHF.